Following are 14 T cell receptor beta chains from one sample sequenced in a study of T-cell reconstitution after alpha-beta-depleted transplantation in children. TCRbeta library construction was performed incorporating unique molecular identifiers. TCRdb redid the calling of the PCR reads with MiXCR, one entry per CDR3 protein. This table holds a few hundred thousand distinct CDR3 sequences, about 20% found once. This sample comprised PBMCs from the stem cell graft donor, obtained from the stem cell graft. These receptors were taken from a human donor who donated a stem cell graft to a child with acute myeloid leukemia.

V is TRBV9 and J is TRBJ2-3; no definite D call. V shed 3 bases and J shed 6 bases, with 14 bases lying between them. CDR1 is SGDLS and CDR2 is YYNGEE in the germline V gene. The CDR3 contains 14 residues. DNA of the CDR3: TGTGCCAGCAGCGATCGACTCGGTAGGGATACGCAGTATTTT. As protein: CASSDRLGRDTQYF.

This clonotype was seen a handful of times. CDR3 in DNA: TGTGCCACCAGCAGACAGTTTGTTAACTATGGCTACACCTTC. Residues: CATSRQFVNYGYTF. J is TRBJ1-2 and V is TRBV15; D remains ambiguous. The CDR3 is 14 residues long. Trimming left V 2 bases short and J 1 base short, with 8 bases between. CDR1 is LNHNV, CDR2 YYDKDF, per germline (reference sequence).

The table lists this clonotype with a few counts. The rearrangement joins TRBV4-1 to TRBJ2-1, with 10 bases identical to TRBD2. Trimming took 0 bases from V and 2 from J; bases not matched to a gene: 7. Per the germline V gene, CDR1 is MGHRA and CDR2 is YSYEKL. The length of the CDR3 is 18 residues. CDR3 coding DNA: TGCGCCAGCAGCCAAGATCATAGCGGGAGGATCACCTACAATGAGCAGTTCTTC. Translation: CASSQDHSGRITYNEQFF.

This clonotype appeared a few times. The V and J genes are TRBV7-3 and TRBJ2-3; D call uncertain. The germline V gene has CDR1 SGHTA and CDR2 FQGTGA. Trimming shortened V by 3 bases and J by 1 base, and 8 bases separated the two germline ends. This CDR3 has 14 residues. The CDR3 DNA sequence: TGTGCCAGCAGCTTGGATAGGCGCACAGATACGCAGTATTTT. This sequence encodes CASSLDRRTDTQYF.

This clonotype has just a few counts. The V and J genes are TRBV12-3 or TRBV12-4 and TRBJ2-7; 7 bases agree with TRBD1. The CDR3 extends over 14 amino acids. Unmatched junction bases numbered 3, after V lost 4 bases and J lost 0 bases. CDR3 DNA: TGTGCCAGCAGTTCGGGACAGAGCTCCTACGAGCAGTACTTC. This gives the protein CASSSGQSSYEQYF.

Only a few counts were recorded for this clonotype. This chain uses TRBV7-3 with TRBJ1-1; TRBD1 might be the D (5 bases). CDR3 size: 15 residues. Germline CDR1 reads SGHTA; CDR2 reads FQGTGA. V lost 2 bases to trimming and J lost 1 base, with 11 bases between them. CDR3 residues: CASSLWGTGNTEAFF. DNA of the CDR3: TGTGCCAGCAGCTTATGGGGGACGGGGAACACTGAAGCTTTCTTT.

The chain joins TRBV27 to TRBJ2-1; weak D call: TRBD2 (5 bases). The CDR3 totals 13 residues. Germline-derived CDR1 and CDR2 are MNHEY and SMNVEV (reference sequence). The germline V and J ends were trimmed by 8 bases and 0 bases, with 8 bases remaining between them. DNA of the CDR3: TGTGCCAGCGGACTGAGCTCCTACAATGAGCAGTTCTTC. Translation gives CASGLSSYNEQFF.

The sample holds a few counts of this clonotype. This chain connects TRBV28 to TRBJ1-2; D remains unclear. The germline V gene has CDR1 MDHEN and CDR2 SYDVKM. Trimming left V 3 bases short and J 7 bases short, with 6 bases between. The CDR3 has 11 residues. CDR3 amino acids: CASSFLGGYTF. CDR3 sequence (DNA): TGTGCCAGCAGTTTCTTGGGTGGCTACACCTTC.

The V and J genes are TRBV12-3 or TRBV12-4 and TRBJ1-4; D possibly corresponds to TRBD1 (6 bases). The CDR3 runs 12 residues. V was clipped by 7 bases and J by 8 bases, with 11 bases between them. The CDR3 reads CASTEQGEKLFF. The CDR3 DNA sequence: TGTGCCAGCACTGAACAGGGAGAAAAACTGTTTTTT.

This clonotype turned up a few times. CDR3 in DNA: TGTGCCAGCAGCACGGACAGGGGGCCGTACGAGCAGTACTTC. Translated: CASSTDRGPYEQYF. This chain uses TRBV7-8 with TRBJ2-7, with 11 bases that match TRBD1. CDR1 is SGHVS and CDR2 is FQNEAQ in the germline V gene. J gave up 4 bases and V 5 bases, and 4 bases lay outside the gene matches. The CDR3 is 14 amino acids.

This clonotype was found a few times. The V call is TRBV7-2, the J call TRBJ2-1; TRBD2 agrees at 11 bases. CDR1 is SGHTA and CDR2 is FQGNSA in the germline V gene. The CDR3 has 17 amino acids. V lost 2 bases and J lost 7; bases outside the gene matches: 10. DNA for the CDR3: TGTGCCAGCAGCTTAATCGGTACGCTAGCGGGAGGTAATGAGCAGTTCTTC. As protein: CASSLIGTLAGGNEQFF.

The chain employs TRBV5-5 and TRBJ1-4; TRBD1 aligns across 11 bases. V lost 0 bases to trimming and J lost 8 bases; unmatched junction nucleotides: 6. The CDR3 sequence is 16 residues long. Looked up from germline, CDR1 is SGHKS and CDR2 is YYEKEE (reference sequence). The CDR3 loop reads CASSLGGQGAREKLFF. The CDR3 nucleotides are TGTGCCAGCAGCTTGGGAGGACAGGGGGCCCGAGAAAAACTGTTTTTT.

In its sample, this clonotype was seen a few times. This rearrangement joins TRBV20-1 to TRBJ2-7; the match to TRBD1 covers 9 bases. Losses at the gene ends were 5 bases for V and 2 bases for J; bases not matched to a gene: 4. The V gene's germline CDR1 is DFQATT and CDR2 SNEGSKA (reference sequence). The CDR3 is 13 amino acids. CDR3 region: CSAWDRETYEQYF. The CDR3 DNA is TGCAGTGCTTGGGACAGGGAAACCTACGAGCAGTACTTC.

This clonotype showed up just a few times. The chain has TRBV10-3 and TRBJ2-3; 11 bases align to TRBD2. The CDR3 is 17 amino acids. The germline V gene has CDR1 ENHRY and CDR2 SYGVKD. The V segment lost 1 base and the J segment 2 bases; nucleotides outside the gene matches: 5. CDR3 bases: TGTGCCATCAGTGAGTATGGACTAGCGGGCAACACAGATACGCAGTATTTT. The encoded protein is CAISEYGLAGNTDTQYF.